Sequencing of this T cell receptor beta chain was carried out in a study of T cell clones after liver transplantation. Background on the study: Subjects received no induction therapy and standard immunosuppression until randomization at 12-24 months post-transplant. Tolerance: complete withdrawal held at least one year, liver enzymes staying within twice normal. Findings and caveats of the study: These preliminary findings come from unstandardized post-transplant sampling times.

This clone appeared a few times. Its antigen is still unknown. Generated by immunoSEQ multiplex PCR, the TCRdb table keeps only in-frame clones and is missing some. The sample holds some 80,000 clones; 84% are singletons and the top ten take under 2.5%. Germline V gene data show CDR1 as SGHRS and CDR2 as YFSETQ. The CDR3 is 18 residues long. Between the trimmed V and J ends, which lost 3 bases and 0 bases, there was a span of 21 bases. The chain employs TRBV5-1 and TRBJ2-5; D gene unclear. Sequenced material: CD4+ T cells from blood, taken 48 months after liver transplant. This TCR was sampled from a human patient who received a liver transplant. Some of these T cells may belong to the graft donor. CDR3 amino acids: CASSSLDPTRLYQETQYF. CDR3 nucleotide sequence: TGCGCCAGCAGCTCGCTTGACCCGACTCGACTTTACCAAGAGACCCAGTACTTC.